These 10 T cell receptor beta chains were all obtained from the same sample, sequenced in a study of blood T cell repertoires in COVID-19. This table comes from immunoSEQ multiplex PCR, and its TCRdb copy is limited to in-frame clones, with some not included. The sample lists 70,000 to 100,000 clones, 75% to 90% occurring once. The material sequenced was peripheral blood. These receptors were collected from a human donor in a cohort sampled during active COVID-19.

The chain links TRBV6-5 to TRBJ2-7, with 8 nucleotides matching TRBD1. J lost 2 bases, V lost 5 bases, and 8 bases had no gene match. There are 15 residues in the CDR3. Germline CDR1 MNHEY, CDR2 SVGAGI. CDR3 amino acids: CASSTDRGPPYEQYF. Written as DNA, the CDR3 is TGTGCCAGCAGTACCGACAGGGGCCCGCCCTACGAGCAGTACTTC.

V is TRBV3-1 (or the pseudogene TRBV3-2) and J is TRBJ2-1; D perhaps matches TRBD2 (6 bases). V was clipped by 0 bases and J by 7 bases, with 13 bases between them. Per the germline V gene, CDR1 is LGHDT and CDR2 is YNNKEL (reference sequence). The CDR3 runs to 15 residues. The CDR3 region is CASSQDRVGGNEQFF. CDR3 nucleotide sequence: TGTGCCAGCAGCCAAGATCGGGTAGGAGGGAATGAGCAGTTCTTC.

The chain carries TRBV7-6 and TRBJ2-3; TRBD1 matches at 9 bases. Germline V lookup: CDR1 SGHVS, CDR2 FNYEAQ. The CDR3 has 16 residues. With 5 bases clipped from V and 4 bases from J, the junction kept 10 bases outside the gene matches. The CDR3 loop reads CASSPIGTGFSDTQYF. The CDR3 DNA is TGTGCCAGCAGCCCTATAGGGACAGGGTTTTCAGATACGCAGTATTTT. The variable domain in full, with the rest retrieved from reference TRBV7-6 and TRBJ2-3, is GAGVSQSPRYKVTKRGQDVALRCDPISGHVSLYWYRQALGQGPEFLTYFNYEAQQDKSGLPNDRFSAERPEGSISTLTIQRTEQRDSAMYRCASSPIGTGFSDTQYFGPGTRLTVL.

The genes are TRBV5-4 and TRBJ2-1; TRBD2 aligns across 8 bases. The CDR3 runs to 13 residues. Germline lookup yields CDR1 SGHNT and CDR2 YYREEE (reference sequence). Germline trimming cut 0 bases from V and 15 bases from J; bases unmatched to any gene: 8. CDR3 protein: CASSLAWAGGVFF. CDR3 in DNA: TGTGCCAGCAGCTTGGCCTGGGCGGGGGGCGTGTTCTTC.

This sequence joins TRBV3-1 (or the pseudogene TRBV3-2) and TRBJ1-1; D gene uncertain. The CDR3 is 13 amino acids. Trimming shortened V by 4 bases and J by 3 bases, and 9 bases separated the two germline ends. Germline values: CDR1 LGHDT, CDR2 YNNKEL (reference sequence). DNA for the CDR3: TGTGCCAGCAGCCGGCAGGCTGACACTGAAGCTTTCTTT. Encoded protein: CASSRQADTEAFF.

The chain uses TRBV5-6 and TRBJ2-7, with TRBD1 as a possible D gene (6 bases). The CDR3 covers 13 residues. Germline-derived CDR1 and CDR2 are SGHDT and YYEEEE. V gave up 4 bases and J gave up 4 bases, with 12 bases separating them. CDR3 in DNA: TGTGCCAGCAGCCTGACAGGTGGATACGAGCAGTACTTC. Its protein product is CASSLTGGYEQYF.

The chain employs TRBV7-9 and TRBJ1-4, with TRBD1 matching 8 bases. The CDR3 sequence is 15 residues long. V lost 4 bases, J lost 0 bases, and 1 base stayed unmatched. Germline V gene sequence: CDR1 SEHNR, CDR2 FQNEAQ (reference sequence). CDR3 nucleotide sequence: TGTGCCAGCAGCTACAGGGGGGCAACTAATGAAAAACTGTTTTTT. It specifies CASSYRGATNEKLFF.

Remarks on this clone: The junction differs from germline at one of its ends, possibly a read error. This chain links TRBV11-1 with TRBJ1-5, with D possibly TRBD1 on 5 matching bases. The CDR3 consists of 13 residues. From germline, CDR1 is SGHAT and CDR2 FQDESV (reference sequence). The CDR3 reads CASSSTVNRPQHF. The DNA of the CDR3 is TGTGCCAGCAGCTCGACAGTGAATCGGCCCCAGCATTTT.

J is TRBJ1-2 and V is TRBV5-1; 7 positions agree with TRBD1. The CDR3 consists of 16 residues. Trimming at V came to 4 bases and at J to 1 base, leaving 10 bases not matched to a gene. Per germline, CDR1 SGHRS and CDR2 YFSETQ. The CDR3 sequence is CASSRSGQELNYGYTF. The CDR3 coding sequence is TGCGCCAGCAGCCGTAGTGGACAGGAACTTAACTATGGCTACACCTTC.

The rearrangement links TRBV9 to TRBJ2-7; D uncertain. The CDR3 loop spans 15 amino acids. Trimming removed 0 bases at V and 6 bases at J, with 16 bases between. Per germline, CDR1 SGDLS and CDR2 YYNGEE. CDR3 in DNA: TGTGCCAGCAGCGTAGCTGCGGCCCCGGGTTTCGAGCAGTACTTC. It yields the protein CASSVAAAPGFEQYF.